This passage covers 20 T cell receptor beta chains from one sample sequenced in a study of blood T cell repertoires in COVID-19. Sequenced by immunoSEQ multiplex PCR; TCRdb stores in-frame clones only, minus some. Of about 150,000 clones in the sample, 80% to 90% were seen once. The sample was peripheral blood. These receptors were collected from a human donor in a cohort sampled during active COVID-19.

The chain combines TRBV5-1 with TRBJ1-1, with unresolved D. The CDR3 is 14 amino acids. Per germline, CDR1 SGHRS and CDR2 YFSETQ. The V end lost 2 bases, the J end lost 7 bases, and 15 bases lay between the germline ends. DNA of the CDR3: TGCGCCAGCAGCTTCGGCAACCGGGGTGTTGAAGCTTTCTTT. It specifies CASSFGNRGVEAFF.

The genes are TRBV6-2 or TRBV6-3 and TRBJ2-2; D is unresolved. The CDR3 contains 16 residues. The V end lost 5 bases, the J end lost 0 bases, and 13 bases lay between the germline ends. Germline CDR1 MNHEY, CDR2 SVGEGT. CDR3 sequence (DNA): TGTGCCAGCAGTACCCCACATACATCGAACACCGGGGAGCTGTTTTTT. Translated, it gives CASSTPHTSNTGELFF.

The V and J genes are TRBV11-3 and TRBJ1-5; tentative D call: TRBD1 (6 bases). CDR3 size: 14 residues. Germline CDR1 is SGHNT and CDR2 is YENEEA. Trimming left V 2 bases short and J 6 bases short, with 11 bases between. CDR3 amino acids: CASSLSGGGQPQHF. CDR3 nucleotide sequence: TGTGCCAGCAGCTTATCGGGGGGCGGTCAGCCCCAGCATTTT.

The chain is built from TRBV28 and TRBJ1-5; 7 nucleotides align to TRBD1. Germline CDR1 reads MDHEN; CDR2 reads SYDVKM. Unmatched junction bases numbered 8, after V lost 6 bases and J lost 3 bases. The CDR3 is made up of 15 amino acids. CDR3 sequence (DNA): TGTGCCAGCAGGCCAACAGGGGCCTCCAATCAGCCCCAGCATTTT. Translation: CASRPTGASNQPQHF. The complete variable domain, with remaining parts taken from reference TRBV28 and TRBJ1-5, reads DVKVTQSSRYLVKRTGEKVFLECVQDMDHENMFWYRQDPGLGLRLIYFSYDVKMKEKGDIPEGYSVSREKKERFSLILESASTNQTSMYLCASRPTGASNQPQHFGDGTRLSIL.

This clone was seen a handful of times. This sequence joins TRBV3-1 (or the pseudogene TRBV3-2) and TRBJ1-2; D not resolved. Trimming took off 4 bases at V and 8 bases at J, with 14 bases between the two ends. The germline V gene has CDR1 LGHDT and CDR2 YNNKEL (reference sequence). The CDR3 has 13 amino acids. As DNA, the CDR3 is TGTGCCAGCAGCCCAAGTGGTCCCTACGGCTACACCTTC. This encodes CASSPSGPYGYTF.

V gene TRBV27 combines with J gene TRBJ2-7; D is possibly TRBD2 (5 bases). The CDR3 has 11 amino acids. Per germline, CDR1 MNHEY and CDR2 SMNVEV (reference sequence). Trimming shortened V by 10 bases and J by 5 bases, and 12 bases separated the two germline ends. CDR3 sequence reads: CANSLANEQYF. The DNA of the CDR3 is TGTGCCAACTCCCTAGCCAACGAGCAGTACTTC.

This chain joins TRBV5-1 and TRBJ1-1; a possible D gene is TRBD1 (6 bases). The CDR3 covers 13 residues. Germline CDR1 SGHRS, CDR2 YFSETQ. V was clipped by 4 bases and J by 0 bases, with 7 bases between them. The CDR3 nucleotides read TGCGCCAGCAGCGCAGGGGTGAACACTGAAGCTTTCTTT. Its protein is CASSAGVNTEAFF.

This clone showed up just once. The CDR3 nucleotides are TGTGCCAGCAGCACAGGGTTGGCAGGTCAGCCCCAGCATTTT. Translation gives CASSTGLAGQPQHF. The V call is TRBV7-2, the J call TRBJ1-5; D possibly corresponds to TRBD1 (6 bases). The CDR3 runs 14 residues. The V gene lost 5 bases and the J gene lost 6 bases, with 14 bases spanning the gap. Germline V CDR1 and CDR2: SGHTA, FQGNSA.

Turning to this clone: Germline is not matched at one junction end, which may reflect a read error. The V gene is TRBV9, the J gene TRBJ2-1; 8 positions match TRBD1. The CDR3 is 15 amino acids. Germline assignment: CDR1 SGDLS and CDR2 YYNGEE. CDR3 in amino acids: CASTRGQGSYNEQFF. CDR3 in DNA: TGTGCAAGCACCCGAGGACAGGGAAGCTACAATGAGCAGTTCTTC.

The chain couples TRBV29-1 to TRBJ1-1; no firm D call. Germline V CDR1 and CDR2: SQVTM, ANQGSEA. The ends were cut back, 4 bases at V and 5 bases at J, with 14 bases in the middle. The CDR3 length is 13 residues. The CDR3 loop reads CSVGGHSGTEAFF. The DNA of the CDR3 is TGCAGCGTTGGCGGGCACAGTGGGACTGAAGCTTTCTTT.

As regards this clone: The same CDR3 is also encoded by other DNA sequences in this sample. The chain uses TRBV27 and TRBJ1-1, with no clear D. There are 14 residues in the CDR3. CDR1 is MNHEY and CDR2 is SMNVEV in the germline V gene (reference sequence). V was trimmed by 0 bases and J by 1 base, leaving 6 bases between them. CDR3 in amino acids: CASSLSGGNTEAFF. CDR3 nucleotide sequence: TGTGCCAGCAGTTTATCTGGCGGGAACACTGAAGCTTTCTTT.

This chain joins TRBV6-6 and TRBJ2-3; possibly TRBD1 for D (5 bases). The germline CDR1 and CDR2 sequences are MNHNY and SVGAGI (reference sequence). The CDR3 has 12 amino acids. Trimming removed 8 bases at V and 6 bases at J, with 12 bases between. The CDR3 coding sequence is TGTGCCAGCCTTGGGGCCGTGGATACGCAGTATTTT. Protein product: CASLGAVDTQYF.

The chain has TRBV18 and TRBJ1-1; TRBD1 might be the D (6 bases). Trimming pared 6 bases from V and 8 bases from J, leaving 13 bases between. Germline CDR1 is KGHSH and CDR2 is LQKENI. The CDR3 is made up of 12 amino acids. As DNA, the CDR3 is TGTGCCAGCTCTGCAGACAGGAACGAAGCTTTCTTT. This encodes CASSADRNEAFF. The full variable domain, completed using reference TRBV18 and TRBJ1-1, is NAGVMQNPRHLVRRRGQEARLRCSPMKGHSHVYWYRQLPEEGLKFMVYLQKENIIDESGMPKERFSAEFPKEGPSILRIQQVVRGDSAAYFCASSADRNEAFFGQGTRLTVV.

The chain employs TRBV28 and TRBJ1-2; 9 bases map to TRBD1. Germline V gene data show CDR1 as MDHEN and CDR2 as SYDVKM. This CDR3 spans 15 amino acids. V lost 4 bases and J lost 4; bases outside the gene matches: 7. DNA for the CDR3: TGTGCCAGCAGTTGGACCGGGACAGGGCCCTATGGCTACACCTTC. It yields the protein CASSWTGTGPYGYTF.

The rearrangement uses TRBV20-1 and TRBJ1-3; D unresolved. The CDR3 is 10 residues long. The germline CDR1 and CDR2 sequences are DFQATT and SNEGSKA (reference sequence). Trimming shortened V by 5 bases and J by 4 bases, and 3 bases separated the two germline ends. DNA of the CDR3: TGCAGTGCTCTCGGAAACACCATATATTTT. Amino acids: CSALGNTIYF.

This chain links TRBV24-1 with TRBJ2-2; 7 positions agree with TRBD1. V shed 6 bases, J shed 1 base, and the junction held 1 base outside the gene matches. The germline gives CDR1 KGHDR, CDR2 SFDVKD. The CDR3 loop spans 14 amino acids. Here the CDR3 DNA reads TGTGCCACCAGTAACAGGGGGAACACCGGGGAGCTGTTTTTT. This encodes CATSNRGNTGELFF.

CDR3 protein: CASSIIAANYGYTF. CDR3 coding DNA: TGTGCCAGTAGTATCATCGCGGCTAACTATGGCTACACCTTC. The chain joins TRBV19 to TRBJ1-2, with D hard to call. The CDR3 covers 14 residues. Germline values: CDR1 LNHDA, CDR2 SQIVND (reference sequence). V lost 3 bases and J 0 bases, leaving 8 bases between the germline ends. The complete variable domain, with remaining parts taken from reference TRBV19 and TRBJ1-2, reads DGGITQSPKYLFRKEGQNVTLSCEQNLNHDAMYWYRQDPGQGLRLIYYSQIVNDFQKGDIAEGYSVSREKKESFPLTVTSAQKNPTAFYLCASSIIAANYGYTFGSGTRLTVV.

This clone has just one count. The chain has TRBV15 and TRBJ2-5; 10 bases align to TRBD2. This CDR3 has 18 residues. The V gene's germline CDR1 is LNHNV and CDR2 YYDKDF (reference sequence). After removal of 1 base from V and 1 base from J, the junction contained 9 bases not matched to a gene. CDR3 sequence reads: CATSRVKPSGGPQETQYF. For the CDR3, the DNA is TGTGCCACCAGCAGAGTCAAACCTAGCGGGGGCCCCCAAGAGACCCAGTACTTC.

As concerns this clone: Because it lacks the conserved phenylalanine or tryptophan at the end, this CDR3 is likely a read error. No DNA is shown, since the ends of the CDR3 on it are uncertain; the CDR3 is the one TCRdb lists. The chain couples TRBV14 to TRBJ2-4; the table's D call of TRBD2 was not tested on the DNA. 8 amino acids form the CDR3, both terminal residues included. CDR1 and CDR2 from the germline V gene are SGHDN and FVKESK. The CDR3 protein is CASSQGRD.

The chain is built from TRBV24-1 and TRBJ2-2, with 7 bases aligning to TRBD1. Trimming at V came to 5 bases and at J to 4 bases, leaving 6 bases not matched to a gene. This CDR3 spans 15 amino acids. Germline-derived CDR1 and CDR2 are KGHDR and SFDVKD. DNA of the CDR3: TGTGCCACCAGTGGGCAGGGGGATGTCACCGGGGAGCTGTTTTTT. Translation: CATSGQGDVTGELFF.